This T cell receptor (beta chain) was identified in a study of tumor-infiltrating lymphocytes in primary liver carcinoma. The study's findings and limits: Tumor-adjacent and tumor-blood pairs showed less overlap than tumor region pairs.

On this clonotype: Its antigen remains unknown. As the CDR3 is not closed by the conserved phenylalanine or tryptophan, this likely results from a read error.

Per germline, CDR1 SQVTM and CDR2 ANQGSEA. The CDR3 loop spans 13 amino acids. Total RNA and DNA came together from around 20-30 mg of bulk tissue without cell sorting. Making TCR beta cDNA involved approximately 0.5 ug total RNA and a constant-region primer. Library construction for TCR beta comprised three nested multiplex PCR rounds performed with slightly modified ARM-PCR. In the first two PCR rounds, TRBV1-TRBV30 forward primers were paired with a C-beta reverse primer, and each round lasted nine to ten cycles. A single record per CDR3 protein comes from TCRdb applying MiXCR to the multiplex PCR reads. Among fewer than 85,000 distinct CDR3 sequences, about 75% were seen once, and the ten largest hold about 28%.

The clonotype comes from a man between 40 and 49 years old with primary liver carcinoma and hepatitis B virus infection. The V gene is TRBV29-1, the J gene TRBJ2-3; possible D gene TRBD2, 7 bases. The specimen was tumor-adjacent normal liver tissue. DNA for the CDR3: TGTAGCGTTGAGGAAGGGGGGGCAGATACGCAGTATTAT. Translating it yields CSVEEGGADTQYY.